The 26 T cell receptor beta chains presented below share a single source sample, sequenced in a study of post-analysis software for immune sequencing data. Whole-study results and caveats: TRBV segments more frequent in patients than in controls numbered several and included TRBV5-6, TRBV5-1 and TRBV20-1.

These receptors are not linked to any known antigen. Prepared TCR beta cDNA libraries contained unique molecular identifiers. TCRdb redid the calling of the PCR reads with MiXCR, one entry per CDR3 protein. The sample holds hundreds of thousands of distinct CDR3 sequences, 59% seen once. Sequencing was carried out using blood. The receptor set was obtained from a girl aged 2 to 9 with multiple sclerosis.

A few counts support this clonotype. The rearrangement uses TRBV12-3 or TRBV12-4 and TRBJ2-3; possibly TRBD2 for D (6 bases). This CDR3 has 13 residues. The V gene lost 5 bases and the J gene lost 12 bases, with 18 bases spanning the gap. The CDR3 here is CASSASGTPHQYF. Written as DNA, the CDR3 is TGTGCCAGCAGTGCCTCCGGGACTCCTCACCAGTATTTT.

The V call is TRBV11-2, the J call TRBJ2-7; TRBD2 agrees at 7 bases. The CDR3 sequence is 16 residues long. V gave up 5 bases and J gave up 2 bases; unmatched junction bases: 12. Germline-derived CDR1 and CDR2 are SGHAT and FQNNGV. The CDR3 DNA reads TGTGCCAGCAGCGCTCCGGGGTCTAGCGGACCCTACGAGCAGTACTTC. Encoded protein: CASSAPGSSGPYEQYF. The full variable domain, in which reference TRBV11-2 and TRBJ2-7 provide the parts outside the CDR3, is EAGVAQSPRYKIIEKRQSVAFWCNPISGHATLYWYQQILGQGPKLLIQFQNNGVVDDSQLPKDRFSAERLKGVDSTLKIQPAKLEDSAVYLCASSAPGSSGPYEQYFGPGTRLTVT.

The V gene is TRBV10-3, the J gene TRBJ2-7, with 7 bases fitting TRBD1. The end of the DNA is better explained by TRBJ2-5, so the J call may be wrong. The V gene's germline CDR1 is ENHRY and CDR2 SYGVKD. The length of the CDR3 is 14 residues. CDR3: CAISSGTAKETQYF. The CDR3 nucleotides are TGTGCCATCAGTTCCGGGACAGCTAAAGAGACCCAGTACTTC.

The V gene is TRBV28, the J gene TRBJ2-5, with 8 bases aligning to TRBD2. The J call may not be correct, given that the DNA end is closer to TRBJ2-7. The CDR3 loop spans 16 amino acids. Germline V CDR1 and CDR2: MDHEN, SYDVKM. The DNA for the CDR3 is TGTGCCAGCAGTTGGAGAGCGGGGGCGGGAGTAAACGAGCAGTACTTC. Residues: CASSWRAGAGVNEQYF.

This chain uses TRBV5-5 with TRBJ2-7; the D gene is possibly TRBD1 (6 bases). The V and J ends lost 0 bases and 2 bases respectively, with 9 bases between them. CDR1 and CDR2 from the germline V gene are SGHKS and YYEKEE (reference sequence). The CDR3 is 14 residues long. In nucleotides, the CDR3 is TGTGCCAGCAGCTTGGAATGGACAGCCTACGAGCAGTACTTC. This sequence encodes CASSLEWTAYEQYF.

With respect to this clonotype: The junction departs from the called germline gene at one end, perhaps through a read error. This chain links TRBV6-2 or TRBV6-3 with TRBJ2-1; 12 nucleotides agree with TRBD2. Germline CDR1 and CDR2: MNHEY and SVGEGT. The CDR3 runs 15 residues. CDR3 DNA: TGTGCCTGCAGAATGACTAGCGGGGGATACAATGAGCAGTTCTTC. This codes for CACRMTSGGYNEQFF.

This clonotype was observed once. The chain uses TRBV20-1 and TRBJ2-5, with D unclear. Germline CDR1 and CDR2: DFQATT and SNEGSKA (reference sequence). With 7 bases removed from V and 4 bases from J, the gap between germline ends came to 10 bases. The CDR3 spans 11 residues. The CDR3, as DNA: TGCAGTGTGCATCCCGCAGAGACCCAGTACTTC. Protein sequence: CSVHPAETQYF.

V and J are TRBV10-1 and TRBJ2-3; D possibly uses TRBD1 or TRBD2 (5 bases each). The germline V gene encodes CDR1 WNHNN and CDR2 SYGVQD (reference sequence). The CDR3 length is 15 residues. The V end was cut by 6 bases, the J end by 4 bases, with 17 bases between. CDR3 nucleotides: TGCGCCAGCAGGAGTGGGGCGGGCGCGGCAGATACGCAGTATTTT. Protein sequence: CASRSGAGAADTQYF.

V and J are TRBV6-2 or TRBV6-3 and TRBJ2-7; maybe TRBD1 (6 bases). The CDR3 is 14 amino acids. Germline V gene lookup returns CDR1 MNHEY and CDR2 SVGEGT. V lost 6 bases to trimming and J lost 1 base, with 13 bases between them. Written as DNA, the CDR3 is TGTGCCAGCAGCTCTTCGGACAGATCCTACGAGCAGTACTTC. It specifies CASSSSDRSYEQYF.

This clonotype was counted between two and nine times. The chain recombines TRBV20-1 with TRBJ1-2; TRBD1 might be the D (5 bases). V shed 6 bases and J shed 7 bases, with 15 bases lying between them. Germline CDR1 DFQATT, CDR2 SNEGSKA (reference sequence). This CDR3 spans 12 amino acids. CDR3 sequence reads: CSARIRARGYTF. CDR3 coding DNA: TGCAGTGCCAGAATCAGGGCTCGTGGCTACACCTTC.

The CDR3 loop is CASSLGQGLQAQHF. The DNA of the CDR3 is TGTGCCAGCAGCTTAGGACAGGGTCTCCAAGCCCAGCATTTT. The chain employs TRBV7-2 and TRBJ1-5, with 7 bases that match TRBD1. V lost 1 base and J lost 11; bases outside the gene matches: 8. Per germline, CDR1 SGHTA and CDR2 FQGNSA. The CDR3 has 14 residues.

The chain carries TRBV10-3 and TRBJ2-7; TRBD1 aligns across 10 bases. The CDR3 has 14 amino acids. Trimming at V came to 6 bases and at J to 3 bases, leaving 5 bases not matched to a gene. CDR1 and CDR2 from the germline V gene are ENHRY and SYGVKD. For the CDR3, the DNA is TGTGCCATCAGGAAGACAGGGGGCGTCTACGAGCAGTACTTC. Its translation: CAIRKTGGVYEQYF.

As DNA, the CDR3 is TGTGCCAGCAGCGTTTCCAGCGGAGCATTAGAGACCCAGTACTTC. It is translated as CASSVSSGALETQYF. The genes are TRBV9 and TRBJ2-4, with D possibly being TRBD2 (5 bases). The tail of the sequence fits TRBJ2-5 better, so the J call may be wrong. CDR3 size: 15 residues. Germline V gene data show CDR1 as SGDLS and CDR2 as YYNGEE.

This chain uses TRBV7-9 with TRBJ2-1, with 9 bases aligning to TRBD1. The J segment lost 4 bases and the V segment lost 4 bases, leaving 5 bases of the junction unmatched. Per germline, CDR1 SEHNR and CDR2 FQNEAQ (reference sequence). The CDR3 is made up of 15 amino acids. The CDR3 DNA follows: TGTGCCAGCAGCTATGGGGGACAGGGATACAATGAGCAGTTCTTC. Amino acid sequence: CASSYGGQGYNEQFF.

CDR3 loop: CASSSPRRRSYEQFF. The CDR3 DNA sequence: TGTGCCAGCAGTTCGCCCAGGAGACGGAGCTACGAGCAGTTCTTC. J is TRBJ2-1 and V is TRBV6-5; D is undetermined. From germline, CDR1 is MNHEY and CDR2 SVGAGI. CDR3 length: 15 amino acids. Trimming pared 4 bases from V and 10 bases from J, leaving 20 bases between.

The chain links TRBV24-1 to TRBJ2-1, with D possibly being TRBD2 (6 bases). The ends were cut back, 5 bases at V and 9 bases at J, with 13 bases in the middle. The CDR3 is 13 residues long. CDR1 KGHDR and CDR2 SFDVKD come from the germline V gene. The CDR3 DNA sequence: TGTGCCACCAGTGTGGGAGGTTTTGGTGAGCAGTTCTTC. Residues: CATSVGGFGEQFF.

The J gene is TRBJ2-5, the V gene TRBV6-1; D is undetermined. V was clipped by 2 bases and J by 5 bases, with 9 bases between them. Germline CDR1 MNHNS, CDR2 SASEGT. There are 13 residues in the CDR3. In DNA form, the CDR3 reads TGTGCCAGCAGTGAAAGAGGCGGCGAGACCCAGTACTTC. Translation gives CASSERGGETQYF.

In the case of this clonotype: A much larger clone differs by one base, so this may be a read error. The chain recombines TRBV10-3 with TRBJ2-5, with TRBD1 identical over 7 bases. The J call is in doubt because the DNA end fits TRBJ2-7 better. Per germline, CDR1 ENHRY and CDR2 SYGVKD. This CDR3 comprises 12 residues. The CDR3 coding sequence is TGTGCCAGCCGGGACAGCTGCCACGAGCAGTACTTC. Protein sequence: CASRDSCHEQYF.

V is TRBV12-3 or TRBV12-4 and J is TRBJ2-4; possible D gene TRBD2, 5 bases. The V and J ends lost 5 bases and 11 bases respectively, with 13 bases between them. The CDR3 sequence is 12 residues long. The CDR3 region has the DNA TGTGCCAGCAGTCCACGGGGTAACGTTCAGTACTTC. It is translated as CASSPRGNVQYF.

This clonotype was recorded at least ten times. V and J are TRBV28 and TRBJ1-2; D unresolved. CDR1 is MDHEN and CDR2 is SYDVKM in the germline V gene. The CDR3 covers 13 residues. V was shortened by 2 bases and J by 2 bases, with 6 bases between the two germline ends. The chain's CDR3 is CASSLLGNYGYTF. CDR3 nucleotides: TGTGCCAGCAGTTTACTGGGGAACTATGGCTACACCTTC.

The J gene is TRBJ2-1, the V gene TRBV12-3 or TRBV12-4; D is unresolved. CDR3 length: 14 amino acids. V dropped 3 bases and J dropped 3 bases, with 9 bases sitting between them. In DNA, the CDR3 is TGTGCCAGCAGTTTTCTCACCGGCTACAATGAGCAGTTCTTC. This encodes CASSFLTGYNEQFF.

The V and J genes are TRBV7-9 and TRBJ1-2; 7 nucleotides match TRBD1. The CDR3 runs 18 residues. The germline gives CDR1 SEHNR, CDR2 FQNEAQ (reference sequence). V lost 0 bases to trimming and J lost 4 bases; unmatched junction nucleotides: 14. The chain's CDR3 is CASSLAPFLQGYGYGYTF. For the CDR3, the DNA is TGTGCCAGCAGCTTAGCCCCTTTCCTACAGGGGTACGGCTATGGCTACACCTTC. The full variable domain, rest sourced from reference TRBV7-9 and TRBJ1-2, is DTGVSQNPRHKITKRGQNVTFRCDPISEHNRLYWYRQTLGQGPEFLTYFQNEAQLEKSRLLSDRFSAERPKGSFSTLEIQRTEQGDSAMYLCASSLAPFLQGYGYGYTFGSGTRLTVV.

This chain uses TRBV25-1 with TRBJ2-6; 10 positions agree with TRBD1. Germline CDR1 MGHDK, CDR2 SYGVNS. V was clipped by 1 base and J by 4 bases; unmatched bases: 10. The CDR3 has 19 amino acids. CDR3 in DNA: TGTGCCAGCAGTGAATCGGCGCGGGACAGGGGAGCCGGGGCCAACGTCCTGACTTTC. It specifies CASSESARDRGAGANVLTF.

The CDR3 sequence: CAIRDRSKNIQYF. The CDR3 DNA reads as TGTGCCATCCGGGACAGGAGCAAAAACATTCAGTACTTC. The J gene is TRBJ2-4, the V gene TRBV10-3; TRBD1 matches 8 bases. Looked up from germline, CDR1 is ENHRY and CDR2 is SYGVKD. The length of the CDR3 is 13 residues. Losses at the gene ends were 8 bases for V and 3 bases for J; bases not matched to a gene: 3.

This sequence joins TRBV5-1 and TRBJ2-7; 7 positions agree with TRBD2. Per germline, CDR1 SGHRS and CDR2 YFSETQ. This CDR3 comprises 15 residues. J gave up 6 bases and V 0 bases, and 9 bases lay outside the gene matches. CDR3 sequence reads: CASSLDGGSSTEQYF. The CDR3 DNA is TGCGCCAGCAGCTTGGACGGCGGGAGTTCCACCGAGCAGTACTTC.

This clonotype was recorded many times. The chain links TRBV7-2 to TRBJ2-1, with 16 bases identical to TRBD2. This CDR3 comprises 15 residues. Per the germline V gene, CDR1 is SGHTA and CDR2 is FQGNSA. J gave up 7 bases and V 3 bases, and 0 bases lay outside the gene matches. The CDR3 coding sequence is TGTGCCAGCAGCTTGGGACTAGCGGGAGGGAATGAGCAGTTCTTC. This encodes CASSLGLAGGNEQFF.